Shown below are 5 T cell receptor beta chains from a single sample sequenced in a study of T cell repertoires in cytomegalovirus infection. These TCRs are of unknown antigen specificity. Via MiXCR, TCRdb re-called the reads, giving one row per CDR3 protein. The top ten hold roughly 29% of the sample, which has about 110,000 distinct CDR3 sequences, around a tenth seen once. Sequencing was performed on PBMCs, sequenced either directly or after in vitro stimulation (not recorded which). The receptors derive from a human donor in good health (CMV status not recorded). Some clones in this sample may be carry-over from other donors' samples.

This clonotype occurred a few times. This CDR3 reads CAWSVGLAGGNEQFF. CDR3 DNA sequence: TGTGCCTGGAGTGTAGGTCTAGCGGGAGGCAATGAGCAGTTCTTC. The V call is TRBV30, the J call TRBJ2-1; 11 bases are a match to TRBD2. This CDR3 contains 15 residues. J lost 6 bases, V lost 0 bases, and 4 bases had no gene match. Looked up from germline, CDR1 is GTSNPN and CDR2 is SVGIG (reference sequence).

This clonotype was observed a handful of times. V is TRBV2 and J is TRBJ1-2; TRBD1 might be the D (5 bases). From germline, CDR1 is SNHLY and CDR2 FYNNEI. The CDR3 runs to 13 residues. Trimming took 6 bases from V and 3 from J, leaving 11 bases between them. DNA of the CDR3: TGTGCCAGCAGCGCCGGGACTCACTATGGCTACACCTTC. As protein: CASSAGTHYGYTF. Filled out from reference TRBV2 and TRBJ1-2, the complete variable domain reads EPEVTQTPSHQVTQMGQEVILRCVPISNHLYFYWYRQILGQKVEFLVSFYNNEISEKSEIFDDQFSVERPDGSNFTLKIRSTKLEDSAMYFCASSAGTHYGYTFGSGTRLTVV.

To note about this clonotype: This may come from a read error, since a much larger clone is one base off. This chain uses TRBV30 with TRBJ1-4; D is unclear. There are 15 residues in the CDR3. The germline CDR1 and CDR2 sequences are GTSNPN and SVGIG (reference sequence). The CDR3 spells CVWSAHSAAGEKLFF. For the CDR3, the DNA is TGTGTCTGGAGCGCACACAGCGCTGCGGGTGAAAAACTGTTTTTT.

Many counts were recorded for this clonotype. The V gene is TRBV12-3 or TRBV12-4, the J gene TRBJ2-7; D is perhaps TRBD1 (6 bases). The CDR3 is 13 residues long. V was trimmed by 3 bases and J by 3 bases, leaving 9 bases between them. Here the CDR3 reads CASSLGAVYEQYF. The DNA for the CDR3 is TGTGCCAGCAGTTTGGGGGCAGTCTACGAGCAGTACTTC.

This clonotype has more than one count but fewer than ten. This chain's CDR3 is CASQLAGGPDTQYF. Written as DNA, the CDR3 is TGTGCCTCTCAACTAGCGGGAGGACCCGATACGCAGTATTTT. The chain links TRBV15 to TRBJ2-3, with 12 bases lining up with TRBD2. This CDR3 region has 14 residues. The germline V gene encodes CDR1 LNHNV and CDR2 YYDKDF (reference sequence). With 11 bases clipped from V and 6 bases from J, the junction kept 9 bases outside the gene matches.